Below, 22 T cell receptor beta chains from the same sample are listed, as sequenced in a study of OX40 agonist ivuxolimab in advanced cancers. The repertoire was sequenced with immunoSEQ multiplex PCR; TCRdb's copy has only in-frame clones and lacks some. The table records 25,000 to 30,000 clones, roughly 80% of them present only once. The starting material was CD4+ or CD8+ T cells sorted from blood, obtained in a trial of the OX40 agonist ivuxolimab. The receptors here all came from an adult with an advanced solid tumor such as melanoma, head and neck, liver or kidney cancer.

This chain uses TRBV7-3 with TRBJ2-6; 9 nucleotides line up with TRBD1. The CDR3 is 18 amino acids. Trimming removed 1 base from V and 0 bases from J; junction bases left unmatched: 4. Germline-derived CDR1 and CDR2 are SGHTA and FQGTGA. The CDR3, as DNA: TGTGCCAGCAGCTTAAGGGGACAGGGACGCTCTGGGGCCAACGTCCTGACTTTC. Amino acids: CASSLRGQGRSGANVLTF. The full variable domain, with the rest looked up from reference TRBV7-3 and TRBJ2-6, is GAGVSQTPSNKVTEKGKYVELRCDPISGHTALYWYRQSLGQGPEFLIYFQGTGAADDSGLPNDRFFAVRPEGSVSTLKIQRTERGDSAVYLCASSLRGQGRSGANVLTFGAGSRLTVL.

The gene calls are TRBV20-1 and TRBJ1-2, with no clear D. The germline gives CDR1 DFQATT, CDR2 SNEGSKA (reference sequence). This CDR3 spans 9 amino acids. The CDR3, as DNA: TGCAGCCCCGGTTATGGCTACACCTTC. Translation gives CSPGYGYTF.

The chain joins TRBV10-3 to TRBJ2-7, with D maybe TRBD1 (6 bases). The CDR3 sequence is 15 residues long. The V gene's germline CDR1 is ENHRY and CDR2 SYGVKD. Trimming cost V 3 bases and J 0 bases, with 12 bases left between them. CDR3 residues: CAISEPGQGSYEQYF. CDR3 bases: TGTGCCATCAGTGAACCGGGACAAGGCTCCTACGAGCAGTACTTC.

This clone appeared once. This chain joins TRBV7-9 and TRBJ2-3; D remains unclear. With 2 bases removed from V and 6 bases from J, the gap between germline ends came to 3 bases. Germline V lookup: CDR1 SEHNR, CDR2 FQNEAQ (reference sequence). The CDR3 has 11 amino acids. CDR3 residues: CASSLMDTQYF. CDR3 bases: TGTGCCAGCAGCTTAATGGATACGCAGTATTTT.

The chain employs TRBV7-9 and TRBJ1-4; D possibly corresponds to TRBD1 (5 bases). CDR3 length: 15 residues. Germline values: CDR1 SEHNR, CDR2 FQNEAQ (reference sequence). V dropped 5 bases and J dropped 0 bases, with 10 bases sitting between them. CDR3 in amino acids: CASSPQGATNEKLFF. The CDR3 DNA follows: TGTGCCAGCAGCCCCCAAGGGGCAACTAATGAAAAACTGTTTTTT.

The V and J genes are TRBV27 and TRBJ1-5; tentative D call: TRBD1 (5 bases). The V and J ends lost 3 bases and 5 bases respectively, with 8 bases between them. There are 13 residues in the CDR3. CDR1 is MNHEY, CDR2 SMNVEV, per germline (reference sequence). CDR3 nucleotides: TGTGCCAGCAGTTTGGGACTTTATCAGCCCCAGCATTTT. This encodes CASSLGLYQPQHF.

This sequence joins TRBV6-5 and TRBJ1-4, with a weak D call TRBD1 (5 bases). Trimming left V 2 bases short and J 11 bases short, with 15 bases between. The V gene's germline CDR1 is MNHEY and CDR2 SVGAGI. There are 14 residues in the CDR3. The CDR3 reads CASSYTRTPGKLFF. CDR3 coding DNA: TGTGCCAGCAGTTACACCCGCACCCCAGGGAAACTGTTTTTT.

The chain has TRBV7-9 and TRBJ1-2, with D unresolved. Per the germline V gene, CDR1 is SEHNR and CDR2 is FQNEAQ (reference sequence). The length of the CDR3 is 14 residues. V was pared by 4 bases and J by 4 bases, with 13 bases between. The CDR3: CASSSLGLLYGYTF. DNA of the CDR3: TGTGCCAGCAGCTCCCTCGGACTGCTCTATGGCTACACCTTC. Variable domain in full (rest from reference TRBV7-9 and TRBJ1-2): DTGVSQNPRHKITKRGQNVTFRCDPISEHNRLYWYRQTLGQGPEFLTYFQNEAQLEKSRLLSDRFSAERPKGSFSTLEIQRTEQGDSAMYLCASSSLGLLYGYTFGSGTRLTVV.

This chain's CDR3 is CASSTNQPQHF. The CDR3 DNA reads TGTGCCAGCAGTACCAATCAGCCCCAGCATTTT. The chain joins TRBV6-1 to TRBJ1-5; D is uncertain. The V end lost 5 bases, the J end lost 3 bases, and 2 bases lay between the germline ends. Germline-derived CDR1 and CDR2 are MNHNS and SASEGT. CDR3 length: 11 residues.

The V gene is TRBV19, the J gene TRBJ2-7; TRBD1 agrees at 9 bases. CDR1 and CDR2 (germline): LNHDA, SQIVND (reference sequence). V lost 5 bases, J lost 4 bases, and 9 bases stayed unmatched. The CDR3 has 15 amino acids. The CDR3 bases are TGTGCCAGTAGTCGTACCCCGGGACAGGGATACGAGCAGTACTTC. Its translation: CASSRTPGQGYEQYF.

The chain is built from TRBV7-2 and TRBJ2-5; TRBD2 matches at 7 bases. The V and J ends lost 0 bases and 3 bases, in that order; junction bases with no gene match: 7. The CDR3 consists of 16 residues. Germline lookup yields CDR1 SGHTA and CDR2 FQGNSA. The CDR3 DNA reads as TGTGCCAGCAGCTTAGCGGGGGGGTGGGTGAAAGAGACCCAGTACTTC. Protein sequence: CASSLAGGWVKETQYF.

This clone occurred once. The chain combines TRBV6-4 with TRBJ1-2, with no clear D. V was cut by 3 bases and J by 2 bases, with 10 bases left in between. The CDR3 loop spans 14 amino acids. Germline-derived CDR1 and CDR2 are MRHNA and SNTAGT. In DNA, the CDR3 is TGTGCCAGCAGTGAGAAGCCAGAAAACTATGGCTACACCTTC. Translated, it gives CASSEKPENYGYTF.

V usage is TRBV27 and J usage is TRBJ2-3, with 7 bases aligning to TRBD2. This CDR3 has 15 residues. J gave up 2 bases and V 1 base, and 3 bases lay outside the gene matches. Germline CDR1 MNHEY, CDR2 SMNVEV (reference sequence). This CDR3 is CASSLFGGDTDTQYF. The CDR3 DNA reads TGTGCCAGCAGTTTATTTGGGGGGGACACAGATACGCAGTATTTT.

This chain connects TRBV27 to TRBJ1-1; no clear D gene. The CDR3 length is 12 residues. CDR1 and CDR2 from the germline V gene are MNHEY and SMNVEV (reference sequence). V lost 7 bases and J 5 bases, leaving 11 bases between the germline ends. CDR3 amino acids: CASIGMRTEAFF. The CDR3 DNA sequence: TGTGCCAGCATCGGGATGAGGACTGAAGCTTTCTTT.

The chain is built from TRBV4-2 and TRBJ1-3; D is unclear. The V and J ends lost 3 bases and 4 bases respectively, with 13 bases between them. The CDR3 contains 15 residues. Per germline, CDR1 LGHNA and CDR2 YNFKEQ. The CDR3: CASSHDNGSGNTIYF. For the CDR3, the DNA is TGTGCCAGCAGCCATGACAACGGGTCAGGAAACACCATATATTTT.

This clone was found a few times. The chain links TRBV6-1 to TRBJ1-2, with TRBD1 matching over 8 bases. The germline CDR1 and CDR2 sequences are MNHNS and SASEGT. The CDR3 runs to 15 residues. Unmatched junction bases numbered 8, after V lost 5 bases and J lost 3 bases. CDR3 DNA: TGTGCCAGCAGTCCACGGACAGGGTGGGACTATGGCTACACCTTC. Its protein is CASSPRTGWDYGYTF.

The chain links TRBV7-3 to TRBJ2-3, with 9 bases identical to TRBD1. Per germline, CDR1 SGHTA and CDR2 FQGTGA. With V trimmed by 4 bases and J by 5 bases, 7 bases remained unmatched. This CDR3 region has 15 residues. The CDR3 DNA reads as TGTGCCAGCAGCTCCGGGACAGGGTCAAAAGATACGCAGTATTTT. Its protein product is CASSSGTGSKDTQYF.

The gene calls are TRBV30 and TRBJ1-2; TRBD1 is a possible D gene (5 bases). From germline, CDR1 is GTSNPN and CDR2 SVGIG (reference sequence). The CDR3 is made up of 16 amino acids. V was cut by 2 bases and J by 4 bases, with 20 bases left in between. CDR3 DNA sequence: TGTGCCTGGAGTTTGGTAGGCAGGGCGGCATTCTATGGCTACACCTTC. Protein product: CAWSLVGRAAFYGYTF.

This clone is labeled as medium-sized (0.01 to 0.1%). The chain links TRBV28 to TRBJ1-2, with 9 bases aligning to TRBD1. Germline V gene lookup returns CDR1 MDHEN and CDR2 SYDVKM. The CDR3 is made up of 16 amino acids. Trimming removed 4 bases from V and 2 bases from J; junction bases left unmatched: 8. The CDR3 DNA reads TGTGCCAGCAGTTCCCTGACAGGGGGGATCAACTATGGCTACACCTTC. Translation gives CASSSLTGGINYGYTF.

J is TRBJ2-7 and V is TRBV7-2, with no clear D. CDR1 is SGHTA and CDR2 is FQGNSA in the germline V gene. V lost 2 bases and J lost 4, with 9 bases in between. CDR3 length: 13 residues. The CDR3 DNA sequence: TGTGCCAGCAGCTTAAACCAGGTATACGAGCAGTACTTC. Its translation: CASSLNQVYEQYF.

J is TRBJ1-3 and V is TRBV13; 7 bases agree with TRBD1. From germline, CDR1 is PRHDT and CDR2 FYEKMQ (reference sequence). This CDR3 region has 15 residues. Losses at the gene ends were 0 bases for V and 2 bases for J; bases not matched to a gene: 1. CDR3 residues: CASSLGGGAGNTIYF. For the CDR3, the DNA is TGTGCCAGCAGCTTAGGAGGGGGCGCTGGAAACACCATATATTTT.

This clone was observed once. The rearrangement links TRBV9 to TRBJ2-3; no reliable D call. This CDR3 comprises 13 residues. Germline loops: CDR1 SGDLS, CDR2 YYNGEE. V gave up 3 bases and J gave up 2 bases, with 7 bases separating them. The CDR3: CASSAILTDTQYF. In DNA, the CDR3 is TGTGCCAGCAGCGCCATCCTCACAGATACGCAGTATTTT.